These 27 T cell receptor beta chains were sequenced from one sample in a study of shared clonotypes between healthy human individuals. CD45RO negativity and positive selection for CCR7 defined naive CD8 cells, a population that excluded terminally differentiated effector memory CD45RA+ cells. TCRdb keeps only in-frame clones here, not all; method: immunoSEQ multiplex PCR. The repertoire holds roughly 2.1 million clones, with 85% to 95% as singletons. Source material: naive CD8+ T cells from PBMCs. The origin of the receptors is a man aged 18 to 29 in good health. Some clones in this sample may be carry-over from other donors' samples.

Concerning this clone: Other DNA sequences within the sample encode an identical CDR3. The chain links TRBV28 to TRBJ1-5; no definite D call. CDR3 length equals 13 residues. Trimming left V 2 bases short and J 1 base short, with 3 bases between. CDR1 is MDHEN, CDR2 SYDVKM, per germline. The CDR3 sequence: CASSLGSNQPQHF. The CDR3 bases are TGTGCCAGCAGTTTAGGAAGCAATCAGCCCCAGCATTTT.

This clone has more than one count but fewer than ten. The chain recombines TRBV6-5 with TRBJ1-5; 9 bases agree with TRBD1. This CDR3 has 14 amino acids. Per the germline V gene, CDR1 is MNHEY and CDR2 is SVGAGI. V gave up 5 bases and J gave up 3 bases; unmatched junction bases: 2. The CDR3 loop reads CASSDRGYNQPQHF. In DNA, the CDR3 is TGTGCCAGCAGTGACAGGGGGTACAATCAGCCCCAGCATTTT.

The table lists this clone with a count of one. This sequence joins TRBV28 and TRBJ2-5; TRBD1 matches 8 bases. The germline V gene encodes CDR1 MDHEN and CDR2 SYDVKM. The CDR3 has 16 amino acids. The V gene end was trimmed by 2 bases and the J gene end by 3 bases; junction bases not matched to a gene: 8. This CDR3 reads CASSLVLGQAKETQYF. The CDR3 nucleotides are TGTGCCAGCAGTTTAGTTCTGGGACAGGCGAAAGAGACCCAGTACTTC.

This clone was detected only once. V usage is TRBV11-2 and J usage is TRBJ2-3; the match to TRBD1 covers 7 bases. Trimming removed 4 bases from V and 1 base from J; junction bases left unmatched: 8. CDR3 length equals 16 residues. Germline V CDR1 and CDR2: SGHAT, FQNNGV. The CDR3 sequence is CASSSFPGGGTDTQYF. The CDR3 DNA reads as TGTGCCAGCAGCTCGTTCCCAGGGGGTGGCACAGATACGCAGTATTTT.

The gene calls are TRBV5-3 and TRBJ1-4; a weak D match, TRBD1 (6 bases). TRBV5-3 is sorted into the ORF group, with uncertain function. V was shortened by 2 bases and J by 1 base, with 6 bases between the two germline ends. This CDR3 has 14 amino acids. CDR3 nucleotides: TGTGCCAGAAGCTTAGGGGGAACTAATGAAAAACTGTTTTTT. Translation gives CARSLGGTNEKLFF.

CDR3 DNA: TGCGCCAGCAGCCAGATACCGGCCAATGAGCAGTTCTTC. Translated: CASSQIPANEQFF. The chain combines TRBV4-1 with TRBJ2-1; D call uncertain. Trimming pared 3 bases from V and 6 bases from J, leaving 9 bases between. The CDR3 covers 13 residues. In germline, CDR1 is MGHRA, CDR2 YSYEKL.

The chain combines TRBV11-2 with TRBJ1-5; tentatively, D is TRBD1 (5 bases). This CDR3 is 15 amino acids long. The germline V and J ends were trimmed by 5 bases and 7 bases, with 18 bases remaining between them. Germline CDR1 SGHAT, CDR2 FQNNGV. CDR3 bases: TGTGCCAGCAGCCCGATGGGGGACGCTGGGCAGCCCCAGCATTTT. Its protein is CASSPMGDAGQPQHF.

This clone was picked up a small number of times. The J gene is TRBJ1-5, the V gene TRBV6-5, with D unresolved. The CDR3 is 13 residues long. Per germline, CDR1 MNHEY and CDR2 SVGAGI. Trimming cost V 6 bases and J 1 base, with 7 bases left between them. The CDR3 is CASRSGSNQPQHF. The CDR3 bases are TGTGCCAGCAGGTCCGGGAGCAATCAGCCCCAGCATTTT.

This clone was detected once. The CDR3 reads CASSDGTSGLGADTQYF. CDR3 DNA: TGTGCCAGCAGCGACGGGACTAGCGGCCTGGGGGCAGATACGCAGTATTTT. This sequence joins TRBV7-2 and TRBJ2-3; 11 nucleotides agree with TRBD2. The V segment lost 5 bases and the J segment 4 bases; nucleotides outside the gene matches: 11. Per the germline V gene, CDR1 is SGHTA and CDR2 is FQGNSA. The CDR3 is made up of 17 amino acids.

This clone was found once. Distinct nucleotide sequences in the sample also encode this CDR3. This chain connects TRBV4-2 to TRBJ2-7; D remains unclear. This CDR3 contains 13 residues. Trimming removed 0 bases from V and 3 bases from J, with 6 bases in between. The germline CDR1 and CDR2 sequences are LGHNA and YNFKEQ. The CDR3 is CASSQETGYEQYF. DNA of the CDR3: TGTGCCAGCAGCCAAGAAACTGGCTACGAGCAGTACTTC.

The chain carries TRBV14 and TRBJ2-7; 8 bases align to TRBD1. CDR1 SGHDN and CDR2 FVKESK come from the germline V gene. V was pared by 4 bases and J by 3 bases, with 5 bases of the junction left unmatched. CDR3 length: 14 residues. The CDR3 here is CASSPGQAGYEQYF. The DNA of the CDR3 is TGTGCCAGCAGCCCGGGACAGGCGGGCTACGAGCAGTACTTC.

The chain couples TRBV5-1 to TRBJ2-7, with D perhaps TRBD1 or TRBD2 (5 bases each). The V gene lost 8 bases and the J gene lost 2 bases, with 11 bases spanning the gap. The germline gives CDR1 SGHRS, CDR2 YFSETQ. The CDR3 has 12 residues. CDR3 coding DNA: TGCGCCAGATGGGACGGTCCCTACGAGCAGTACTTC. It encodes CARWDGPYEQYF.

This chain joins TRBV28 and TRBJ2-1, with D possibly being TRBD2 (5 bases). The CDR3 totals 16 residues. V lost 2 bases and J 2 bases, leaving 13 bases between the germline ends. From germline, CDR1 is MDHEN and CDR2 SYDVKM. The CDR3 DNA is TGTGCCAGCAGTTTACCCGGCTCGAGGGCCTACAATGAGCAGTTCTTC. Translating it yields CASSLPGSRAYNEQFF.

The chain recombines TRBV7-8 with TRBJ2-7, with D unclear. Germline V gene sequence: CDR1 SGHVS, CDR2 FQNEAQ. The germline V and J ends were trimmed by 1 base and 3 bases, with 19 bases remaining between them. This CDR3 comprises 17 residues. The CDR3 coding sequence is TGTGCCAGCAGCTTAGTCTCGACGGCCCCCCTGGGCTACGAGCAGTACTTC. It codes for CASSLVSTAPLGYEQYF.

The gene calls are TRBV29-1 and TRBJ2-1; 7 bases match TRBD2. Germline lookup yields CDR1 SQVTM and CDR2 ANQGSEA. CDR3 length equals 13 residues. Trimming at V came to 7 bases and at J to 4 bases, leaving 7 bases not matched to a gene. The DNA of the CDR3 is TGCAGCGGGCAATGGCGGGGGTACAATGAGCAGTTCTTC. Its protein product is CSGQWRGYNEQFF.

V usage is TRBV5-1 and J usage is TRBJ2-1; the match to TRBD2 covers 9 bases. J lost 7 bases, V lost 1 base, and 0 bases had no gene match. Germline V gives CDR1 SGHRS, CDR2 YFSETQ. The CDR3 is made up of 13 amino acids. The DNA of the CDR3 is TGCGCCAGCAGCTTGACTAGCGGGAATGAGCAGTTCTTC. Translating gives CASSLTSGNEQFF.

This chain connects TRBV5-6 to TRBJ2-1; D gene uncertain. CDR1 is SGHDT and CDR2 is YYEEEE in the germline V gene. The CDR3 is 15 residues long. The V end was cut by 2 bases, the J end by 8 bases, with 17 bases between. CDR3 bases: TGTGCCAGCAGCTTTTGGGCTAGAAGGTTCGATGAGCAGTTCTTC. This sequence encodes CASSFWARRFDEQFF.

The chain has TRBV6-5 and TRBJ1-4; 8 bases map to TRBD1. The CDR3 totals 15 residues. J gave up 7 bases and V 5 bases, and 9 bases lay outside the gene matches. The germline gives CDR1 MNHEY, CDR2 SVGAGI. The CDR3 protein is CASSKTGGRSEKLFF. The CDR3 DNA follows: TGTGCCAGCAGTAAAACAGGGGGGCGCAGTGAAAAACTGTTTTTT.

The genes are TRBV9 and TRBJ2-5, with D perhaps matching TRBD2 (7 bases). This CDR3 has 15 residues. CDR1 and CDR2 from the germline V gene are SGDLS and YYNGEE. Trimming pared 10 bases from V and 0 bases from J, leaving 19 bases between. The CDR3 loop is CAERGRGRNQETQYF. As DNA, the CDR3 is TGTGCCGAAAGGGGGAGGGGCAGGAACCAAGAGACCCAGTACTTC.

The DNA for the CDR3 is TGTGCCAGCAATCTCGGGACTAGCGGGACCAGATCCTACGAGCAGTACTTC. Translating gives CASNLGTSGTRSYEQYF. J is TRBJ2-7 and V is TRBV6-8; 13 positions match TRBD2. Germline trimming cut 7 bases from V and 1 base from J; bases unmatched to any gene: 10. From germline, CDR1 is MNHGY and CDR2 SAAAGT. This CDR3 is 17 amino acids long.

This chain connects TRBV4-1 to TRBJ1-1; unclear D gene. The CDR3 extends over 16 amino acids. CDR1 and CDR2 from the germline V gene are MGHRA and YSYEKL. Trimming shortened V by 1 base and J by 1 base, and 13 bases separated the two germline ends. In nucleotides, the CDR3 is TGCGCCAGCAGCCAAGTCAATAAGGAGAAGAACACTGAAGCTTTCTTT. Its translation is CASSQVNKEKNTEAFF.

The chain joins TRBV27 to TRBJ1-5, with unresolved D. Germline lookup yields CDR1 MNHEY and CDR2 SMNVEV (reference sequence). V was pared by 2 bases and J by 6 bases, with 20 bases between. This CDR3 spans 17 amino acids. The CDR3 coding sequence is TGTGCCAGCAGTTTAACAACTCCGACGGGAACGGGTCAGCCCCAGCATTTT. This gives the protein CASSLTTPTGTGQPQHF.

The rearrangement joins TRBV7-2 to TRBJ2-1; D is uncertain. CDR3 length equals 11 residues. V was pared by 3 bases and J by 8 bases, with 5 bases between. Germline CDR1 reads SGHTA; CDR2 reads FQGNSA. CDR3 region: CASSFPDEQFF. The DNA of the CDR3 is TGTGCCAGCAGCTTCCCGGATGAGCAGTTCTTC.

This clone was seen only once. The CDR3 bases are TGCGCCAGCAGCCAAGAAGACTATAGTAGCGGGGAGGGGAATGAGCAGTTCTTC. The encoded protein is CASSQEDYSSGEGNEQFF. This chain links TRBV4-1 with TRBJ2-1; TRBD2 agrees at 8 bases. The CDR3 contains 18 residues. Looked up from germline, CDR1 is MGHRA and CDR2 is YSYEKL. V shed 0 bases, J shed 7 bases, and the junction held 14 bases outside the gene matches.

V and J are TRBV28 and TRBJ2-1; the match to TRBD1 covers 9 bases. The J segment lost 6 bases and the V segment lost 6 bases, leaving 9 bases of the junction unmatched. The CDR3 has 15 residues. Germline values: CDR1 MDHEN, CDR2 SYDVKM. CDR3 in amino acids: CASSPQIQGANEQFF. The DNA for the CDR3 is TGTGCCAGCAGCCCCCAAATACAGGGGGCCAATGAGCAGTTCTTC.

The table lists this clone with a count of one. The chain couples TRBV10-3 to TRBJ2-1; perhaps D is TRBD1 or TRBD2 (5 bases each). With 3 bases removed from V and 11 bases from J, the gap between germline ends came to 17 bases. This CDR3 has 14 residues. Per the germline V gene, CDR1 is ENHRY and CDR2 is SYGVKD. The CDR3 region has the DNA TGTGCCATCAGTGACGTACTCAGGGACGCTCAGCAGTTCTTC. Its protein product is CAISDVLRDAQQFF.

The V call is TRBV7-2, the J call TRBJ2-7; 7 nucleotides line up with TRBD1. Looked up from germline, CDR1 is SGHTA and CDR2 is FQGNSA. CDR3 length: 14 amino acids. J was trimmed by 3 bases and V by 5 bases; bases with no gene match: 7. CDR3 region: CASSPTDRVYEQYF. The CDR3 nucleotides are TGTGCCAGCAGCCCAACCGACAGGGTCTACGAGCAGTACTTC.